The 10 T cell receptor beta chains given below trace back to one sample, sequenced in a study of blood T cell repertoires in COVID-19. Sequencing used immunoSEQ multiplex PCR; TCRdb keeps in-frame clones, though not all of them. The table includes under 150,000 clones, roughly 72% detected once. The material sequenced was peripheral blood. The source is a human donor in a cohort sampled during active COVID-19.

In its sample, this clone is medium-sized. The V call is TRBV9, the J call TRBJ2-7; D is perhaps TRBD1 (5 bases). Trimming took 0 bases from V and 2 from J, leaving 12 bases between them. CDR1 and CDR2 from the germline V gene are SGDLS and YYNGEE. The CDR3 covers 15 residues. The DNA for the CDR3 is TGTGCCAGCAGCGTAGGTGTCAGGGCGGCCTACGAGCAGTACTTC. This encodes CASSVGVRAAYEQYF.

The rearrangement uses TRBV5-1 and TRBJ1-2, with D possibly TRBD1 on 5 matching bases. The length of the CDR3 is 14 residues. V was trimmed by 4 bases and J by 4 bases, leaving 14 bases between them. Germline V gives CDR1 SGHRS, CDR2 YFSETQ. The CDR3 nucleotides are TGCGCCAGCAGCCCCGGGACTGAGGCCTATGGCTACACCTTC. Residues: CASSPGTEAYGYTF. The entire variable domain, with the rest obtained from reference TRBV5-1 and TRBJ1-2, is as follows: KAGVTQTPRYLIKTRGQQVTLSCSPISGHRSVSWYQQTPGQGLQFLFEYFSETQRNKGNFPGRFSGRQFSNSRSEMNVSTLELGDSALYLCASSPGTEAYGYTFGSGTRLTVV.

This chain links TRBV3-1 (or the pseudogene TRBV3-2) with TRBJ2-5; the D gene is possibly TRBD2 (5 bases). The V end lost 6 bases, the J end lost 6 bases, and 20 bases lay between the germline ends. Germline assignment: CDR1 LGHDT and CDR2 YNNKEL (reference sequence). CDR3 length: 15 residues. Written as DNA, the CDR3 is TGTGCCAGCAGTGCCCCTTATGGGGAGTGGCAGACCCAGTACTTC. Amino acids: CASSAPYGEWQTQYF.

V usage is TRBV19 and J usage is TRBJ1-4, with 7 bases fitting TRBD1. Per the germline V gene, CDR1 is LNHDA and CDR2 is SQIVND (reference sequence). J gave up 5 bases and V 8 bases, and 8 bases lay outside the gene matches. The CDR3 has 14 amino acids. The CDR3 spells CASRPGQLNEKLFF. The DNA of the CDR3 is TGTGCCAGTCGGCCGGGACAGTTAAATGAAAAACTGTTTTTT.

The gene calls are TRBV19 and TRBJ1-2; 7 positions match TRBD1. Germline V gene lookup returns CDR1 LNHDA and CDR2 SQIVND (reference sequence). The J segment lost 7 bases and the V segment lost 6 bases, leaving 8 bases of the junction unmatched. This CDR3 is 13 amino acids long. This chain's CDR3 is CASSRDSTAGYTF. The CDR3 DNA is TGTGCCAGTAGCCGGGACAGCACCGCTGGCTACACCTTC.

This sequence joins TRBV9 and TRBJ1-1; D possibly corresponds to TRBD1 (6 bases). Germline CDR1 SGDLS, CDR2 YYNGEE. V was pared by 1 base and J by 7 bases, with 11 bases between. The CDR3 runs 13 residues. The CDR3 loop reads CASSVQQGNEAFF. CDR3 nucleotide sequence: TGTGCCAGCAGCGTACAACAGGGAAATGAAGCTTTCTTT. The variable domain in full, completed from reference TRBV9 and TRBJ1-1, reads DSGVTQTPKHLITATGQRVTLRCSPRSGDLSVYWYQQSLDQGLQFLIQYYNGEERAKGNILERFSAQQFPDLHSELNLSSLELGDSALYFCASSVQQGNEAFFGQGTRLTVV.

V gene TRBV27 combines with J gene TRBJ2-5; 7 nucleotides match TRBD1. The length of the CDR3 is 14 residues. Germline-derived CDR1 and CDR2 are MNHEY and SMNVEV (reference sequence). The J segment lost 5 bases and the V segment lost 4 bases, leaving 7 bases of the junction unmatched. In DNA, the CDR3 is TGTGCCAGCAGTTCACCACTGACAGGGGAGACCCAGTACTTC. It codes for CASSSPLTGETQYF.

A remark on this clone: This same CDR3 is encoded by further DNA sequences in the sample. The chain links TRBV5-1 to TRBJ1-6, with 7 positions matching TRBD1. The CDR3 contains 13 residues. Germline-derived CDR1 and CDR2 are SGHRS and YFSETQ. The trim removed 4 bases at V and 7 bases at J, leaving 2 bases unmatched. The CDR3 DNA follows: TGCGCCAGCAGCCTGGACAGGAATTCACCCCTCCACTTT. This sequence encodes CASSLDRNSPLHF.

The genes are TRBV6-6 and TRBJ2-2, with no clear D. The CDR3 runs 16 residues. Germline CDR1 is MNHNY and CDR2 is SVGAGI (reference sequence). V gave up 0 bases and J gave up 0 bases, with 8 bases separating them. The CDR3 DNA is TGTGCCAGCAGTTACTCAAGGCGGACGAACACCGGGGAGCTGTTTTTT. It is translated as CASSYSRRTNTGELFF.

The chain links TRBV28 to TRBJ2-7, with 11 bases that match TRBD1. This CDR3 comprises 17 residues. The germline CDR1 and CDR2 sequences are MDHEN and SYDVKM. V trimming: 5 bases; J trimming: 1 base; junction bases outside the gene matches: 10. CDR3 loop: CASSQDRGRGLSYEQYF. The CDR3 DNA reads TGTGCCAGCAGTCAGGACAGGGGGCGCGGTCTGTCCTACGAGCAGTACTTC.